The rows below give T cell receptor beta chains drawn from one sample of a study of T cell responses to AZD1222 COVID-19 vaccine. Some clones are missing from TCRdb's copy, which holds only in-frame ones; the method was immunoSEQ multiplex PCR. The data show approximately 89,000 clones, 92% seen once. This specimen consisted of peripheral blood, obtained on day 0 of AZD1222 vaccination. The receptors come from an adult in good health. Both conserved end residues are part of each CDR3. A D gene is named only where the DNA matches it firmly. A clone size is listed for some rows: how often the clone was seen (once, few, many), or a class if it is expanded.

TRBJ1-1,TRBV18,-,-,TGTGCCAGCTCACCAGCCTTGAACACTGAAGCTTTCTTT,CASSPALNTEAFF
TRBJ1-3,TRBV30,-,-,TGTGCCTCCCACCATTGGCCGGGGGGCTCTGGAAACACCATATATTTT,CASHHWPGGSGNTIYF
TRBJ1-2,TRBV18,-,once,TGTGCCAGCTCACCACGCCCGGGAGTCGACGGCTATGGCTACACCTTC,CASSPRPGVDGYGYTF
TRBJ1-1,TRBV10-3,TRBD1,once,TGTGCCATCAGCGGGACAGGGTGGGACACTGAAGCTTTCTTT,CAISGTGWDTEAFF
TRBJ1-6,TRBV7-8,-,-,TGTGCCAGCAGCAGAGAAGAGGTCAATTCACCCCTCCACTTT,CASSREEVNSPLHF
TRBJ1-6,TRBV6-4,-,-,TGTGCCAGCAGTGACACGGGGGACTTGAGAGTTTCACCCCTCCACTTT,CASSDTGDLRVSPLHF
TRBJ2-1,TRBV24-1,-,-,TGTGCCACCAGTGATTTAAGCCAGGAAAATGAGCAGTTCTTC,CATSDLSQENEQFF
TRBJ1-2,TRBV5-4,-,few,TGTGCCAGCAGCTCAATGGACAGTGGCTATGGCTACACCTTC,CASSSMDSGYGYTF
TRBJ1-5,TRBV5-8,-,-,TGTGCCAGCAGCGGATCCGACCCTTCCTATAGCAATCAGCCCCAGCATTTT,CASSGSDPSYSNQPQHF
TRBJ1-6,TRBV27,-,-,TGTGCCAGCAGTTTGGGCGATACGGGTTGGCCCCTCCACTTT,CASSLGDTGWPLHF
TRBJ1-1,TRBV12-3/TRBV12-4,-,-,TGTGCCAGCAGTTTAGCCCCCGGGGGCGCTTTCTTT,CASSLAPGGAFF
TRBJ1-1,TRBV12-5,-,-,TGTGCTAGTGCCTTCATCGGCACTGAAGCTTTCTTT,CASAFIGTEAFF
TRBJ2-3,TRBV5-4,-,once,TGTGCCAGCAGTCCACTTCCGGAAAGGAGAACAGATACGCAGTATTTT,CASSPLPERRTDTQYF
TRBJ2-1,TRBV5-6,TRBD1,-,TGTGCCAGCAGCTTACCGGGACAGGGGGCCGATGAGCAGTTCTTC,CASSLPGQGADEQFF
TRBJ2-7,TRBV18,TRBD2,-,TGTGCCAGCTCACCAACCGGGACTAGCGGTGAGCAGTACTTC,CASSPTGTSGEQYF
TRBJ2-1,TRBV19,TRBD1,-,TGTGCCAGTAGCCCTAGGCCAGGGGGCGAAATGAATGAGCAGTTCTTC,CASSPRPGGEMNEQFF
TRBJ2-7,TRBV7-9,TRBD2,-,TGTGCCAGCAGCTTAGGGTTTCAGCGGGAGTCCCACGAGCAGTACTTC,CASSLGFQRESHEQYF
TRBJ2-3,TRBV19,-,-,TGTGCCAGTAGTCAAAGGACTAGCACAGATACGCAGTATTTT,CASSQRTSTDTQYF
TRBJ1-1,TRBV15,-,-,TGTGCCACCAGCAGAGATCGTGGGTCAGGGGCATCTGAAGCTTTCTTT,CATSRDRGSGASEAFF
TRBJ1-1,TRBV28,-,-,TGTGCCAGCAGTTTGCCGTGGTTTGGAGCTTTCTTT,CASSLPWFGAFF
TRBJ1-5,TRBV19,TRBD1,-,TGTGCCAGTAGTATCGGGACAGGCTCGTTTCAGCCCCAGCATTTT,CASSIGTGSFQPQHF
TRBJ2-1,TRBV7-3,-,-,TGTGCCAGCAGCTCTAGTCCCGGGGAGCAGTTCTTC,CASSSSPGEQFF
TRBJ1-2,TRBV7-8,-,-,TGTGCCAGCAGCTTAGGAGGGACAAGGGGAGCGCATGGCTACACCTTC,CASSLGGTRGAHGYTF
TRBJ2-7,TRBV21-1,-,-,TGTGCCAGCAGCAAAGTAGGACAGGAGAGCTCCTACGAGCAGTACTTC,CASSKVGQESSYEQYF
TRBJ1-6,TRBV28,TRBD1,-,TGTGCCAGCAGTCCATGGGACAGAGATTGGACACCCCTCCACTTT,CASSPWDRDWTPLHF
TRBJ1-2,TRBV18,-,-,TGTGCCAGCTCACCCGCGGGGGCGGACTATGGCTACACCTTC,CASSPAGADYGYTF
TRBJ1-6,TRBV6-1,-,few,TGTGCCAGCAGTGAAGAGAAGGGTCCGGGGTCACCCCTCCACTTT,CASSEEKGPGSPLHF
TRBJ2-1,TRBV5-8,-,-,TGTGCCAGCAGCTTGCAGGGTCTCTCCTACAATGAGCAGTTCTTC,CASSLQGLSYNEQFF
TRBJ2-5,TRBV19,-,-,TGTGCCAGTAGTATGGGAGAGACCCAGTACTTC,CASSMGETQYF
TRBJ2-2,TRBV5-8,-,once,TGTGCCAGCAGCTGGGGTGGGACCGGGGAGCTGTTTTTT,CASSWGGTGELFF
TRBJ2-2,TRBV5-1,-,once,TGCGCCAGCAGCTTCGGAGCCAACACCGGGGAGCTGTTTTTT,CASSFGANTGELFF
TRBJ2-2,TRBV5-1,TRBD2,-,TGCGCCAGCAGTCCGGAAGCGGGAGGCCCCACCGGGGAGCTGTTTTTT,CASSPEAGGPTGELFF
TRBJ1-6,TRBV11-2,TRBD1,-,TGTGCCAGCAGCCCAAAGACAGGGTTATCCTATAATTCACCCCTCCACTTT,CASSPKTGLSYNSPLHF
TRBJ2-1,TRBV6-4,-,few,TGTGCCAGCAGTGACTCGGCGACTAGGCCGGGTGAGCAGTTCTTC,CASSDSATRPGEQFF
TRBJ1-5,TRBV7-3,TRBD1,-,TGTGCCAGCAGCTCGGACAGGGGTCAGCCCCAGCATTTT,CASSSDRGQPQHF
TRBJ2-5,TRBV11-2,TRBD1,-,TGTGCCAGCAGCTTAGAACTAGGGGGCGAGGAAGAGACCCAGTACTTC,CASSLELGGEEETQYF
TRBJ2-1,TRBV6-5,TRBD2,once,TGTGCCAGCAGGGCACTAGCGGGAGGGGGACAGTTCTTC,CASRALAGGGQFF
TRBJ1-6,TRBV3-1/TRBV3-2,-,-,TGTGCCAGCAGCCAAGAATGGATCGGGAACGGCAATTCACCCCTCCACTTT,CASSQEWIGNGNSPLHF
TRBJ1-5,TRBV23-1,-,-,TGCGCCGGCTGCATGAGGGGGTTAAAGCCAAATCAGCCCCAGCATTTT,CAGCMRGLKPNQPQHF
TRBJ1-4,TRBV28,-,-,TGTGCCAGCAGTTTAGTTGGGGTGGGTCTTGAAAAACTGTTTTTT,CASSLVGVGLEKLFF
TRBJ2-3,TRBV6-5,-,-,TGTGCCAGCTCACTCCCCCGTAGCACAGATACGCAGTATTTT,CASSLPRSTDTQYF
TRBJ1-4,TRBV6-5,-,-,TGTGCCAGCAGACGCAGGGTACTTACTAATGAAAAACTGTTTTTT,CASRRRVLTNEKLFF
TRBJ2-6,TRBV27,-,-,TGTGCCAGCAGTTCGAACAGTGGGGCCGGGGCCAACGTCCTGACTTTC,CASSSNSGAGANVLTF
TRBJ2-5,TRBV7-3,-,-,TGTGCCAGCAGCTTAGTGTCCCAAGAGACCCAGTACTTC,CASSLVSQETQYF
TRBJ1-1,TRBV10-3,TRBD1,-,TGTGCCATCGGCCGAGGGGGCGGGTCGAACACTGAAGCTTTCTTT,CAIGRGGGSNTEAFF
TRBJ2-3,TRBV11-2,-,-,TGTGCCAGCAGCTTAGCCTATTACACAGATACGCAGTATTTT,CASSLAYYTDTQYF
TRBJ1-2,TRBV7-9,-,-,TGTGCCAGCAGCTTATGGTCAGTTAACTATGGCTACACCTTC,CASSLWSVNYGYTF
TRBJ1-1,TRBV28,-,-,TGTGCCAGCAGTTTTACCCGAGGGAACACTGAAGCTTTCTTT,CASSFTRGNTEAFF
TRBJ2-1,TRBV7-9,-,few,TGTGCCTCGAACCCACAAGGCAATGAGCAGTTCTTC,CASNPQGNEQFF
TRBJ1-1,TRBV7-9,-,medium-sized,TGTGCCAGCGGGGGGACAATCATGAACACTGAAGCTTTCTTT,CASGGTIMNTEAFF
TRBJ1-1,TRBV6-2/TRBV6-3,-,-,TGTGCCAGCAGTTACTCTCGGGGATTAACTGAAGCTTTCTTT,CASSYSRGLTEAFF